This T cell receptor beta chain was sequenced for a study of T cell responses to AZD1222 COVID-19 vaccine. Clones were sequenced by immunoSEQ multiplex PCR, and TCRdb holds only the in-frame ones, with some missing. The table lists some 90,000 clones, 65% to 90% of them singletons, with approximately 7.9% in the top ten. This CDR3 has 18 amino acids. Specimen: peripheral blood, collected on day 0 of AZD1222 vaccination. The chain employs TRBV21-1 and TRBJ1-5. TRBV21-1 is annotated as a pseudogene. This TCR was sampled from an adult in good health. CDR3 sequence reads: CASSKMGAPRGSNQPQHF. DNA of the CDR3: TGTGCCAGCAGCAAGATGGGGGCACCCCGGGGGAGCAATCAGCCCCAGCATTTT.